The rows below give T cell receptor beta chains drawn from one sample of a study of T cell repertoires in cytomegalovirus infection. For these TCRs, the target antigens are not known. TCRdb reanalysed the reads using MiXCR and keeps one entry per CDR3 protein. Among roughly 70,000 distinct CDR3 sequences listed, 20% to 25% were seen once. This specimen was CD8+ T cells from cultured PBMCs, taken from culture after CMV antigen stimulation. The receptors stem from a human donor in good health (CMV status not recorded). Some clones in this sample may be carry-over from other donors' samples. The CDR3 runs from the conserved cysteine through the conserved F or W. The D gene is left open where the match is weak. Some rows have no size entry. The others give once, few or many, or a class for an expanded clone.

V gene: TRBV7-9
clone size: many
CDR3 length: 13
J gene: TRBJ1-1
D gene: NA
CDR3 protein: CASSASANTEAFF
CDR3 DNA: TGTGCCAGCAGCGCCAGCGCGAACACTGAAGCTTTCTTT

V gene: TRBV7-2
clone size: NA
CDR3 length: 15
J gene: TRBJ2-7
D gene: TRBD1
CDR3 protein: CASSSYPGQGDEQYF
CDR3 DNA: TGTGCCAGCAGCTCTTATCCGGGACAGGGAGACGAGCAGTACTTC

V gene: TRBV27
clone size: NA
CDR3 length: 15
J gene: TRBJ2-3
D gene: TRBD2
CDR3 protein: CASSLIAGAGDTQYF
CDR3 DNA: TGTGCCAGCAGTTTAATAGCGGGGGCGGGGGATACGCAGTATTTT

V gene: TRBV27
clone size: few
CDR3 length: 14
J gene: TRBJ2-7
D gene: TRBD1
CDR3 protein: CASRPTGTAYEQYF
CDR3 DNA: TGTGCCAGCAGGCCGACCGGGACAGCTTACGAGCAGTACTTC

V gene: TRBV28
clone size: few
CDR3 length: 15
J gene: TRBJ2-6
D gene: NA
CDR3 protein: CASSEWSSGANVLTF
CDR3 DNA: TGTGCCAGCAGTGAGTGGTCCTCTGGGGCCAACGTCCTGACTTTC

V gene: TRBV6-5
clone size: NA
CDR3 length: 15
J gene: TRBJ1-2
D gene: NA
CDR3 protein: CASSYGRESDYGYTF
CDR3 DNA: TGTGCCAGCAGTTACGGCAGGGAGAGTGACTATGGCTACACCTTC

V gene: TRBV6-2/TRBV6-3
clone size: few
CDR3 length: 16
J gene: TRBJ2-1
D gene: TRBD2
CDR3 protein: CASSYTSGSLGNEQFF
CDR3 DNA: TGTGCCAGCAGTTACACTAGCGGGAGCCTGGGGAATGAGCAGTTCTTC

V gene: TRBV20-1
clone size: few
CDR3 length: 13
J gene: TRBJ1-1
D gene: NA
CDR3 protein: CSASWSSGPEAFF
CDR3 DNA: TGCAGTGCTAGCTGGTCGTCAGGGCCTGAAGCTTTCTTT

V gene: TRBV4-3
clone size: few
CDR3 length: 13
J gene: TRBJ2-1
D gene: NA
CDR3 protein: CASSQADLHEQFF
CDR3 DNA: TGCGCCAGCAGCCAAGCCGACCTCCATGAGCAGTTCTTC

V gene: TRBV6-1
clone size: NA
CDR3 length: 15
J gene: TRBJ1-5
D gene: NA
CDR3 protein: CASRERGSGNQPQHF
CDR3 DNA: TGTGCCAGCAGGGAAAGGGGGTCAGGGAATCAGCCCCAGCATTTT

V gene: TRBV4-1
clone size: NA
CDR3 length: 14
J gene: TRBJ2-1
D gene: TRBD2
CDR3 protein: CASSPGLLGYEQFF
CDR3 DNA: TGCGCCAGCAGCCCGGGACTATTAGGTTATGAGCAGTTCTTC

V gene: TRBV7-2
clone size: NA
CDR3 length: 15
J gene: TRBJ2-5
D gene: TRBD1
CDR3 protein: CASSDQGGHPETQYF
CDR3 DNA: TGTGCCAGCAGCGACCAAGGGGGCCATCCAGAGACCCAGTACTTC

V gene: TRBV11-2
clone size: few
CDR3 length: 13
J gene: TRBJ1-1
D gene: TRBD1
CDR3 protein: CASSLQGASEAFF
CDR3 DNA: TGTGCCAGCAGCTTACAGGGGGCCAGTGAAGCTTTCTTT

V gene: TRBV6-2/TRBV6-3
clone size: NA
CDR3 length: 15
J gene: TRBJ1-6
D gene: TRBD1
CDR3 protein: CASSRPGQDNSPLHF
CDR3 DNA: TGTGCCAGCAGCCGACCGGGACAGGATAATTCACCCCTCCACTTT

V gene: TRBV7-3
clone size: many
CDR3 length: 15
J gene: TRBJ2-2
D gene: TRBD1
CDR3 protein: CASSRGQGRAGELFF
CDR3 DNA: TGTGCCAGCAGCCGCGGACAGGGGAGGGCCGGGGAGCTGTTTTTT

V gene: TRBV7-2
clone size: few
CDR3 length: 14
J gene: TRBJ1-2
D gene: TRBD1
CDR3 protein: CASSAGGPNYGYTF
CDR3 DNA: TGTGCCAGCAGCGCAGGGGGACCCAACTATGGCTACACCTTC

V gene: TRBV7-6
clone size: few
CDR3 length: 17
J gene: TRBJ1-1
D gene: NA
CDR3 protein: CASSPRDPIYQNTEAFF
CDR3 DNA: TGTGCCAGCAGCCCCCGGGACCCAATATACCAGAACACTGAAGCTTTCTTT

V gene: TRBV7-2
clone size: NA
CDR3 length: 12
J gene: TRBJ2-3
D gene: NA
CDR3 protein: CASSLGPMGQYF
CDR3 DNA: TGTGCCAGCAGCTTAGGGCCGATGGGGCAGTATTTT

V gene: TRBV4-1
clone size: once
CDR3 length: 15
J gene: TRBJ1-3
D gene: NA
CDR3 protein: CASSQDQGTGNTIYF
CDR3 DNA: TGCGCCAGCAGCCAAGACCAAGGAACTGGAAACACCATATATTTT

V gene: TRBV11-2
clone size: medium-sized
CDR3 length: 17
J gene: TRBJ2-7
D gene: NA
CDR3 protein: CASSVSLSDRNPYEQYF
CDR3 DNA: TGTGCCAGCAGCGTGAGCTTGAGTGACAGGAATCCCTACGAGCAGTACTTC

V gene: TRBV7-9
clone size: NA
CDR3 length: 14
J gene: TRBJ1-2
D gene: NA
CDR3 protein: CASSLEAGSYGYTF
CDR3 DNA: TGTGCCAGCAGCTTAGAGGCGGGCAGCTATGGCTACACCTTC

V gene: TRBV7-2
clone size: NA
CDR3 length: 13
J gene: TRBJ2-5
D gene: NA
CDR3 protein: CASSFPSRETQYF
CDR3 DNA: TGTGCCAGCAGCTTCCCATCCAGAGAGACCCAGTACTTC

V gene: TRBV12-3/TRBV12-4
clone size: once
CDR3 length: 19
J gene: TRBJ2-5
D gene: TRBD2
CDR3 protein: CASSSPRSGESQYQETQYF
CDR3 DNA: TGTGCCAGCAGTTCCCCTCGCAGCGGGGAGTCCCAGTACCAAGAGACCCAGTACTTC

V gene: TRBV7-2
clone size: NA
CDR3 length: 15
J gene: TRBJ2-1
D gene: NA
CDR3 protein: CASSSLNLLRDEQFF
CDR3 DNA: TGTGCCAGCAGCTCCCTAAATTTATTAAGGGATGAGCAGTTCTTC

V gene: TRBV12-3/TRBV12-4
clone size: NA
CDR3 length: 15
J gene: TRBJ1-5
D gene: TRBD1
CDR3 protein: CASSSDRVVDQPQHF
CDR3 DNA: TGTGCCAGCAGTTCAGACAGGGTAGTAGACCAGCCCCAGCATTTT

V gene: TRBV7-8
clone size: few
CDR3 length: 14
J gene: TRBJ2-1
D gene: NA
CDR3 protein: CASSLSRSYNEQFF
CDR3 DNA: TGTGCCAGCAGCTTGTCTAGATCCTACAATGAGCAGTTCTTC

V gene: TRBV7-9
clone size: NA
CDR3 length: 17
J gene: TRBJ1-2
D gene: TRBD1
CDR3 protein: CASRIDRGRQPHYGYTF
CDR3 DNA: TGTGCCAGCAGGATCGACAGGGGCCGACAACCCCACTATGGCTACACCTTC

V gene: TRBV6-6
clone size: NA
CDR3 length: 15
J gene: TRBJ2-6
D gene: TRBD1
CDR3 protein: CASSDRVSGANVLTF
CDR3 DNA: TGTGCCAGCAGTGACAGGGTTTCTGGGGCCAACGTCCTGACTTTC

V gene: TRBV10-3
clone size: NA
CDR3 length: 12
J gene: TRBJ1-1
D gene: NA
CDR3 protein: CASETENTEAFF
CDR3 DNA: TGTGCCAGCGAAACAGAGAACACTGAAGCTTTCTTT

V gene: TRBV28
clone size: NA
CDR3 length: 16
J gene: TRBJ1-4
D gene: TRBD1
CDR3 protein: CASSYPGQATNEKLFF
CDR3 DNA: TGTGCCAGCAGCTATCCGGGACAGGCAACTAATGAAAAACTGTTTTTT

V gene: TRBV7-9
clone size: NA
CDR3 length: 14
J gene: TRBJ2-7
D gene: TRBD1
CDR3 protein: CASSLPDRAHEQYF
CDR3 DNA: TGTGCCAGCAGCTTACCAGACAGGGCCCACGAGCAGTACTTC

V gene: TRBV7-8
clone size: NA
CDR3 length: 14
J gene: TRBJ1-1
D gene: NA
CDR3 protein: CASSLQGMNTEAFF
CDR3 DNA: TGTGCCAGCAGCTTGCAGGGTATGAACACTGAAGCTTTCTTT

V gene: TRBV7-8
clone size: few
CDR3 length: 14
J gene: TRBJ2-7
D gene: NA
CDR3 protein: CASSPEGGSLEQYF
CDR3 DNA: TGTGCCAGCAGCCCCGAGGGGGGGTCACTCGAGCAGTACTTC

V gene: TRBV5-6
clone size: NA
CDR3 length: 13
J gene: TRBJ1-1
D gene: NA
CDR3 protein: CASSLWGATEAFF
CDR3 DNA: TGTGCCAGCAGCTTGTGGGGGGCCACTGAAGCTTTCTTT

V gene: TRBV7-2
clone size: NA
CDR3 length: 17
J gene: TRBJ2-7
D gene: TRBD2
CDR3 protein: CASSGLASAGHSYEQYF
CDR3 DNA: TGTGCCAGCAGCGGCCTGGCTTCAGCGGGGCACTCCTACGAGCAGTACTTC

V gene: TRBV7-9
clone size: few
CDR3 length: 16
J gene: TRBJ2-1
D gene: NA
CDR3 protein: CASSHTLGASYNEQFF
CDR3 DNA: TGTGCCAGCAGCCATACCCTGGGCGCATCCTACAATGAGCAGTTCTTC

V gene: TRBV5-6
clone size: NA
CDR3 length: 13
J gene: TRBJ2-7
D gene: NA
CDR3 protein: CASSLGRAGEQYF
CDR3 DNA: TGTGCCAGCAGCTTGGGTAGGGCGGGCGAGCAGTACTTC

V gene: TRBV12-3/TRBV12-4
clone size: NA
CDR3 length: 18
J gene: TRBJ2-4
D gene: TRBD2
CDR3 protein: CASSTGTSGGLAKNIQYF
CDR3 DNA: TGTGCCAGCAGTACCGGGACTAGCGGGGGGCTAGCCAAAAACATTCAGTACTTC

V gene: TRBV6-2/TRBV6-3
clone size: many
CDR3 length: 20
J gene: TRBJ2-1
D gene: TRBD2
CDR3 protein: CASSYSEVAGARSSYNEQFF
CDR3 DNA: TGTGCCAGCAGTTATAGTGAAGTAGCGGGGGCCCGGAGCTCCTACAATGAGCAGTTCTTC

V gene: TRBV7-9
clone size: many
CDR3 length: 14
J gene: TRBJ2-7
D gene: NA
CDR3 protein: CASSLPDGPYEQYF
CDR3 DNA: TGTGCCAGCAGCTTACCGGATGGCCCCTACGAGCAGTACTTC

V gene: TRBV4-2
clone size: NA
CDR3 length: 16
J gene: TRBJ2-1
D gene: NA
CDR3 protein: CASSQWGQSSYNEQFF
CDR3 DNA: TGTGCCAGCAGCCAATGGGGCCAAAGCTCCTACAATGAGCAGTTCTTC

V gene: TRBV4-2
clone size: NA
CDR3 length: 14
J gene: TRBJ1-1
D gene: NA
CDR3 protein: CASSPRGMRTEAFF
CDR3 DNA: TGTGCCAGCAGCCCCAGGGGTATGCGCACTGAAGCTTTCTTT

V gene: TRBV7-8
clone size: many
CDR3 length: 15
J gene: TRBJ1-5
D gene: TRBD1
CDR3 protein: CASSGQGGTYQPQHF
CDR3 DNA: TGTGCCAGCAGCGGACAGGGAGGAACCTATCAGCCCCAGCATTTT

V gene: TRBV20-1
clone size: few
CDR3 length: 15
J gene: TRBJ1-2
D gene: NA
CDR3 protein: CSAREGQTVAYGYTF
CDR3 DNA: TGCAGTGCTAGAGAAGGACAGACGGTCGCCTATGGCTACACCTTC

V gene: TRBV7-8
clone size: few
CDR3 length: 15
J gene: TRBJ2-7
D gene: TRBD1
CDR3 protein: CASSLGFTGAYEQYF
CDR3 DNA: TGTGCCAGCAGCTTAGGATTTACAGGGGCCTACGAGCAGTACTTC

V gene: TRBV11-2
clone size: NA
CDR3 length: 16
J gene: TRBJ2-3
D gene: NA
CDR3 protein: CASSLLWGVETDTQYF
CDR3 DNA: TGTGCCAGCAGCTTACTGTGGGGAGTAGAAACAGATACGCAGTATTTT

V gene: TRBV7-9
clone size: medium-sized
CDR3 length: 16
J gene: TRBJ2-4
D gene: NA
CDR3 protein: CASSLALGLAKNIQYF
CDR3 DNA: TGTGCCAGCAGCTTAGCGCTCGGCCTAGCCAAAAACATTCAGTACTTC

V gene: TRBV14
clone size: few
CDR3 length: 12
J gene: TRBJ2-7
D gene: NA
CDR3 protein: CASSQEYPEQYF
CDR3 DNA: TGTGCCAGCAGCCAAGAATACCCAGAGCAGTACTTC

V gene: TRBV5-1
clone size: few
CDR3 length: 16
J gene: TRBJ2-2
D gene: NA
CDR3 protein: CASSLTMSELSGELFF
CDR3 DNA: TGCGCCAGCAGCTTAACTATGTCGGAGTTGAGCGGGGAGCTGTTTTTT

V gene: TRBV15
clone size: few
CDR3 length: 15
J gene: TRBJ1-5
D gene: TRBD1
CDR3 protein: CATSIEPGTAQPQHF
CDR3 DNA: TGTGCCACCAGCATAGAACCCGGGACAGCTCAGCCCCAGCATTTT